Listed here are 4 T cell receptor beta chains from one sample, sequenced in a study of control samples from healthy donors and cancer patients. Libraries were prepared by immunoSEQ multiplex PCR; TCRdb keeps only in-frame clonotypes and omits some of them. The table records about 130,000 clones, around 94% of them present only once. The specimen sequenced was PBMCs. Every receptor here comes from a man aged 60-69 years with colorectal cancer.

The CDR3 DNA reads as TGCGCCAGCAGCCAATCACTCTCGGGACTAGCGGTCCACGAGCAGTACTTC. Its protein is CASSQSLSGLAVHEQYF. V usage is TRBV4-1 and J usage is TRBJ2-7, with TRBD2 identical over 11 bases. The CDR3 has 17 residues. Germline assignment: CDR1 MGHRA and CDR2 YSYEKL. The ends lost 2 bases at V and 5 bases at J; junction bases unmatched: 11.

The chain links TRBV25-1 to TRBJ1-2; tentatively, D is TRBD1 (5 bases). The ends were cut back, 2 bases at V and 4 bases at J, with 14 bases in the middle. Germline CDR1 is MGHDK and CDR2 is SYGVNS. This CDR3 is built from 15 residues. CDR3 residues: CASSEPRAKAYGYTF. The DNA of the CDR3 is TGTGCCAGCAGTGAACCCAGGGCCAAAGCCTATGGCTACACCTTC.

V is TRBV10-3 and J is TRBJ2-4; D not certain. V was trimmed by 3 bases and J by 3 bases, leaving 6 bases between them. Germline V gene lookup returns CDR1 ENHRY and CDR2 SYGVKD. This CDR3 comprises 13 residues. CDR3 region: CAISDSDKNIQYF. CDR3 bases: TGTGCCATCAGTGACTCCGACAAAAACATTCAGTACTTC.

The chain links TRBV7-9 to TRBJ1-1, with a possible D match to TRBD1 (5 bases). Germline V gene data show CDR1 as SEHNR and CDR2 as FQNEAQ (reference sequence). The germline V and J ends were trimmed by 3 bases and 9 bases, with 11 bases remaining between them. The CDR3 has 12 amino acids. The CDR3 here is CASSFVTGQAFF. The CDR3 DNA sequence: TGTGCCAGCAGCTTTGTTACAGGACAAGCTTTCTTT.